This TCR beta chain originates from a study of blood T cell repertoires in COVID-19. The overall study: Italy, Spain and the United States were the sources of the convalescent and acute COVID-19 samples. The cDNA or gDNA used as material had been derived from T cells, B-cell-depleted T cells, or PBMCs.

As handled by the study authors: The authors estimated nucleated cell counts from reference gene primer amplification. Profiling relied on immunoSEQ multiplex PCR, and the TCRdb table lists in-frame clones only, not all of them. Clonal size and the V and J genes are those of that table, whereas D and trimming came from the DNA. Of a few hundred thousand clones in the sample, approximately 88% are singletons; the top ten hold approximately 1.6%. Enrolment of Seattle patients took place during active infection, and they were followed longitudinally. This clone appeared a few times. Germline V gene data show CDR1 as LNHDA and CDR2 as SQIVND (reference sequence). This CDR3 spans 15 amino acids. With V trimmed by 4 bases and J by 4 bases, 7 bases remained unmatched.

The specimen was peripheral blood. The chain has TRBV19 and TRBJ1-2, with TRBD1 matching 9 bases. The TCR originated in a woman in her twenties or thirties with COVID-19, enrolled during active disease. The CDR3 is CASSRPAGQGYGYTF. CDR3 sequence (DNA): TGTGCCAGTAGTAGGCCCGCGGGACAGGGCTATGGCTACACCTTC.